This passage covers 2 T cell receptor beta chains from one sample sequenced in a study of chemoradiotherapy in HPV16-positive cancers (dated by TCRdb to between 2021 and 2023). Receptor libraries were prepared by the immunoSEQ multiplex PCR assay. Not all clones reach the TCRdb copy of this immuneACCESS table, which keeps in-frame sequences only. Checked studies attribute under half of the gap to unresolved V genes and leave the rest unexplained. This sample gives 1,800 or so clones in total; over 85% of them show up just once. Together, the top ten hold approximately 2.4% of the sample. This sample comprised tumor tissue, obtained from a patient who underwent chemoradiotherapy. The receptors come from a human donor with HPV-associated anogenital cancer.

CDR3 protein: CASSLLRTGEQYF. The CDR3 coding sequence is TGTGCCAGCAGTTTGCTTCGGACAGGAGAGCAGTACTTC. This sequence joins TRBV27 and TRBJ2-7, with TRBD1 matching over 7 bases. The CDR3 runs 13 residues. Germline CDR1 is MNHEY and CDR2 is SMNVEV (reference sequence). Trimming cost V 3 bases and J 7 bases; bases outside gene matches: 6.

V and J are TRBV30 and TRBJ2-3; 7 bases map to TRBD2. Germline CDR1 is GTSNPN and CDR2 is SVGIG (reference sequence). The CDR3 length is 13 residues. The V gene end was trimmed by 3 bases and the J gene end by 2 bases; junction bases not matched to a gene: 2. CDR3 in DNA: TGTGCCTGGAGGGGGGGGTACACAGATACGCAGTATTTT. This sequence encodes CAWRGGYTDTQYF.